The sample holds a few counts of the clone carrying this T cell receptor (beta chain). This specimen belongs to a study of blood T cell repertoires in COVID-19. Study as a whole: The analysed material was cDNA or gDNA that came from T cells, B-cell-depleted T cells, or PBMCs.

Per the study methods: Amplification of reference gene primers was used by the study to estimate nucleated cell counts. Generated by immunoSEQ multiplex PCR, the TCRdb table keeps only in-frame clones and is missing some. D and trimming were read from the DNA, whereas the V and J calls and clone size are those reported in that table. The sample carries fewer than 180,000 clones, 84% recorded once. CDR1 and CDR2 (germline): MNHNY, SVGAGI (reference sequence). There are 16 residues in the CDR3. V was pared by 6 bases and J by 4 bases, with 8 bases of the junction left unmatched. The sequenced sample consisted of peripheral blood. The clonotype was recovered from a man aged 65-85 years with acute or convalescent COVID-19. V gene TRBV6-6 combines with J gene TRBJ1-5; TRBD1 matches 11 bases. The CDR3 nucleotides read TGTGCCAGCAGGGCCACGGACAGGGGGCATAATCAGCCCCAGCATTTT. Amino acid sequence: CASRATDRGHNQPQHF.